This TCR beta chain is drawn from a study of post-analysis software for immune sequencing data. Study-wide context: Relapsing-remitting, secondary progressive and progressive-relapsing courses of multiple sclerosis were included. Whole-study findings and limits: Controls had significantly higher normalized Chao1 diversity than multiple sclerosis patients. Analysis by F measure revealed that same-batch samples clustered strongly together. TRBV5-6, TRBV5-1 and TRBV20-1 were among roughly five TRBV segments more frequent in patients than controls.

For this clonotype: Its antigen remains unknown.

Germline V CDR1 and CDR2: SGHRS, YFSETQ. The CDR3 sequence is 13 residues long. The TCR beta cDNA libraries contained unique molecular identifiers. TCRdb passed the PCR reads through MiXCR, listing each CDR3 protein once. The repertoire holds about 770,000 distinct CDR3 sequences, with around 45% as singletons. The material sequenced was blood. J is TRBJ2-7 and V is TRBV5-1; 8 bases map to TRBD1. The tail of the sequence fits TRBJ2-1 better, so the J call may be wrong. This clonotype was obtained from a girl between 10 and 17 years old with multiple sclerosis. The CDR3 DNA sequence: TGCGCCAGCAGCCCTCGGACAGGGTCTGAGCAGTTCTTC. It translates to CASSPRTGSEQFF.